The 2 T cell receptor beta chains below come from one sample, sequenced in a study of T-cell reconstitution after alpha-beta-depleted transplantation in children. The TCRbeta library incorporated unique molecular identifiers. MiXCR, run by TCRdb on the PCR reads, gives a single entry per CDR3 protein. The data hold about 980,000 distinct CDR3 sequences, with around 30% observed a single time. The sample here was PBMCs, mostly from graft donor cells, taken 360 days after TCRalphabeta/CD19-depleted stem cell transplant. These TCRs come from a boy in the first two years of life who had a stem cell transplant for SCID, so the T cells may come from the graft donor.

The V gene is TRBV20-1, the J gene TRBJ1-4; TRBD1 is a possible D gene (5 bases). Germline V gene data show CDR1 as DFQATT and CDR2 as SNEGSKA (reference sequence). CDR3 length: 15 residues. V was shortened by 3 bases and J by 2 bases, with 13 bases between the two germline ends. The CDR3 is CSASAPGPTNEKLFF. As DNA, the CDR3 is TGCAGTGCTAGTGCGCCGGGACCGACTAATGAAAAACTGTTTTTT.

This chain joins TRBV10-3 and TRBJ2-5, with 11 bases aligning to TRBD2. Per germline, CDR1 ENHRY and CDR2 SYGVKD. The CDR3 is 19 residues long. V gave up 2 bases and J gave up 3 bases; unmatched junction bases: 14. CDR3: CAISEPPRPQLAGEETQYF. CDR3 coding DNA: TGTGCCATCAGTGAGCCCCCACGCCCCCAACTAGCGGGGGAAGAGACCCAGTACTTC.